Following are 21 T cell receptor beta chains from one sample sequenced in a study of blood T cell repertoires in COVID-19. Assay: immunoSEQ multiplex PCR; the TCRdb copy retains only in-frame clones and omits some. Of about 44,000 clones listed, 80% to 90% are singletons. Sample: peripheral blood. These receptors were taken from a woman between 35 and 50 years old with acute or convalescent COVID-19.

The chain joins TRBV5-1 to TRBJ2-3, with D possibly matching TRBD2 (6 bases). Germline lookup yields CDR1 SGHRS and CDR2 YFSETQ. The CDR3 is 13 amino acids. The V gene lost 4 bases and the J gene lost 3 bases, with 9 bases spanning the gap. In DNA form, the CDR3 reads TGCGCCAGCAGCCACGGAGGGACAGATACGCAGTATTTT. Its translation: CASSHGGTDTQYF.

The gene calls are TRBV5-1 and TRBJ2-1; D perhaps matches TRBD2 (6 bases). Trimming removed 3 bases at V and 7 bases at J, with 11 bases between. Germline assignment: CDR1 SGHRS and CDR2 YFSETQ. This CDR3 has 13 amino acids. CDR3 bases: TGCGCCAGCAGCTGGGAGGTGCGGAATGAGCAGTTCTTC. Protein product: CASSWEVRNEQFF.

The chain employs TRBV6-2 or TRBV6-3 and TRBJ1-1; 7 nucleotides match TRBD1. J was trimmed by 5 bases and V by 4 bases; bases with no gene match: 7. This CDR3 spans 14 amino acids. The germline V gene has CDR1 MNHEY and CDR2 SVGEGT. This chain's CDR3 is CASSSGDRKTEAFF. The CDR3 DNA reads TGTGCCAGCAGTTCCGGGGACAGAAAGACTGAAGCTTTCTTT.

The chain couples TRBV3-1 (or the pseudogene TRBV3-2) to TRBJ2-5, with D tentatively TRBD2 (6 bases). Trimming stripped 0 bases from V and 4 bases from J, with 15 bases between. This CDR3 is 16 amino acids long. The germline gives CDR1 LGHDT, CDR2 YNNKEL (reference sequence). The CDR3 protein is CASSQDGGPGGETQYF. The CDR3 DNA reads TGTGCCAGCAGCCAAGATGGGGGACCCGGGGGAGAGACCCAGTACTTC.

This sequence joins TRBV28 and TRBJ2-7, with TRBD1 identical over 10 bases. CDR1 is MDHEN and CDR2 is SYDVKM in the germline V gene. The CDR3 covers 15 residues. Germline trimming cut 6 bases from V and 4 bases from J; bases unmatched to any gene: 9. As DNA, the CDR3 is TGTGCCAGCAGCCTTGGGGGACAGGGGCCGTACGAGCAGTACTTC. This codes for CASSLGGQGPYEQYF.

The genes are TRBV6-2 or TRBV6-3 and TRBJ1-1; TRBD1 is a possible D gene (5 bases). V was clipped by 8 bases and J by 7 bases, with 17 bases between them. This CDR3 is built from 13 residues. In germline, CDR1 is MNHEY, CDR2 SVGEGT. The CDR3 loop is CASRPGAGYEAFF. As DNA, the CDR3 is TGTGCCAGCCGCCCTGGGGCCGGTTATGAAGCTTTCTTT.

The CDR3 bases are TGTGCCAGCAGTTACTCTGGGACTAGCGGGAGTTCATCCTACAATGAGCAGTTCTTC. It is translated as CASSYSGTSGSSSYNEQFF. The V and J genes are TRBV6-2 or TRBV6-3 and TRBJ2-1; 14 nucleotides line up with TRBD2. This CDR3 comprises 19 residues. V gave up 0 bases and J gave up 1 base; unmatched junction bases: 5. The germline V gene encodes CDR1 MNHEY and CDR2 SVGEGT.

In its sample, this clone was seen once. The CDR3 DNA reads as TGTGCCAGCAGTCTGACTCCAGCGGGAGGGAGCACAGATACGCAGTATTTT. Translation: CASSLTPAGGSTDTQYF. The chain is built from TRBV27 and TRBJ2-3, with 10 positions matching TRBD2. Per germline, CDR1 MNHEY and CDR2 SMNVEV (reference sequence). CDR3 length: 17 residues. Germline trimming cut 5 bases from V and 0 bases from J; bases unmatched to any gene: 8.

This chain connects TRBV7-6 to TRBJ1-2; D ambiguous. Trimming shortened V by 2 bases and J by 0 bases, and 7 bases separated the two germline ends. This CDR3 contains 14 residues. Per germline, CDR1 SGHVS and CDR2 FNYEAQ. In nucleotides, the CDR3 is TGTGCCAGCAGCTTACCCGGGGCTAACTATGGCTACACCTTC. Its translation is CASSLPGANYGYTF. Complete variable domain (other parts from reference TRBV7-6 and TRBJ1-2): GAGVSQSPRYKVTKRGQDVALRCDPISGHVSLYWYRQALGQGPEFLTYFNYEAQQDKSGLPNDRFSAERPEGSISTLTIQRTEQRDSAMYRCASSLPGANYGYTFGSGTRLTVV.

This clone was recorded once. The rearrangement joins TRBV12-3 or TRBV12-4 to TRBJ1-3; D is unresolved. V lost 5 bases and J lost 0, with 5 bases in between. The CDR3 loop spans 13 amino acids. Here the CDR3 reads CASSRDSGNTIYF. CDR3 DNA sequence: TGTGCCAGCAGTCGAGACTCTGGAAACACCATATATTTT.

This chain joins TRBV5-4 and TRBJ2-3; D possibly corresponds to TRBD1 (5 bases). CDR3 size: 14 residues. The V gene lost 1 base and the J gene lost 5 bases, with 11 bases spanning the gap. In germline, CDR1 is SGHNT, CDR2 YYREEE (reference sequence). The CDR3 protein is CASSLLGAEDTQYF. The CDR3 bases are TGTGCCAGCAGCTTGCTAGGGGCAGAAGATACGCAGTATTTT.

The J gene is TRBJ2-1, the V gene TRBV29-1; D is possibly TRBD1 (6 bases). This CDR3 has 15 residues. Germline V gene lookup returns CDR1 SQVTM and CDR2 ANQGSEA. V was trimmed by 1 base and J by 0 bases, leaving 10 bases between them. Here the CDR3 reads CSVEGVQGSYNEQFF. Written as DNA, the CDR3 is TGCAGCGTTGAAGGGGTACAGGGCTCCTACAATGAGCAGTTCTTC.

This chain links TRBV30 with TRBJ1-1; D unclear. The V gene's germline CDR1 is GTSNPN and CDR2 SVGIG (reference sequence). Trimming pared 3 bases from V and 0 bases from J, leaving 5 bases between. The CDR3 runs to 12 residues. The CDR3 DNA sequence: TGTGCCTGGAGATTAATGAACACTGAAGCTTTCTTT. It translates to CAWRLMNTEAFF.

The chain links TRBV9 to TRBJ1-4, with D hard to call. The CDR3 totals 15 residues. Germline loops: CDR1 SGDLS, CDR2 YYNGEE. Between the trimmed V and J ends, which lost 0 bases and 0 bases, there was a span of 6 bases. CDR3: CASSVGVTTNEKLFF. DNA for the CDR3: TGTGCCAGCAGCGTAGGTGTAACAACTAATGAAAAACTGTTTTTT.

J is TRBJ2-1 and V is TRBV5-1; D is possibly TRBD1 (6 bases). CDR3 length: 14 amino acids. V lost 4 bases to trimming and J lost 2 bases, with 10 bases between them. In germline, CDR1 is SGHRS, CDR2 YFSETQ. The DNA for the CDR3 is TGCGCCAGCAGCCAAGGACAGACCTACAATGAGCAGTTCTTC. Its protein product is CASSQGQTYNEQFF.

The chain is built from TRBV28 and TRBJ1-2; the D is unclear. The CDR3 spans 13 residues. Trimming took off 2 bases at V and 10 bases at J, with 14 bases between the two ends. Germline CDR1 MDHEN, CDR2 SYDVKM. CDR3 amino acids: CASSLAQNLPYTF. The CDR3, as DNA: TGTGCCAGCAGTTTAGCACAGAACCTCCCCTACACCTTC.

The genes are TRBV11-3 and TRBJ1-2, with D unclear. The germline V gene encodes CDR1 SGHNT and CDR2 YENEEA. The CDR3 sequence is 13 residues long. V lost 0 bases and J 4 bases, leaving 6 bases between the germline ends. CDR3 protein: CASSLDWAYGYTF. CDR3 DNA: TGTGCCAGCAGCTTAGATTGGGCCTATGGCTACACCTTC.

The rearrangement links TRBV28 to TRBJ2-7; 11 bases fit TRBD2. This CDR3 spans 15 amino acids. V trimming: 5 bases; J trimming: 6 bases; junction bases outside the gene matches: 9. From germline, CDR1 is MDHEN and CDR2 SYDVKM. The DNA of the CDR3 is TGTGCCAGCAGTCCGCCCGTAGCGGGGGGGCGCGAGCAGTACTTC. Amino acids: CASSPPVAGGREQYF. Together with reference TRBV28 and TRBJ2-7, the CDR3 gives the full variable domain: DVKVTQSSRYLVKRTGEKVFLECVQDMDHENMFWYRQDPGLGLRLIYFSYDVKMKEKGDIPEGYSVSREKKERFSLILESASTNQTSMYLCASSPPVAGGREQYFGPGTRLTVT.

The CDR3: CAWSGQGEAFF. CDR3 DNA: TGTGCCTGGAGTGGGCAGGGGGAGGCTTTCTTT. The rearrangement links TRBV30 to TRBJ1-1; TRBD1 matches at 7 bases. This CDR3 has 11 amino acids. V dropped 1 base and J dropped 11; count of bases not matched to a gene: 4. Germline V gene lookup returns CDR1 GTSNPN and CDR2 SVGIG (reference sequence).

The rearrangement uses TRBV6-6 and TRBJ1-1, with 8 bases fitting TRBD1. Germline V gene data show CDR1 as MNHNY and CDR2 as SVGAGI (reference sequence). CDR3 size: 14 residues. V trimming: 6 bases; J trimming: 11 bases; junction bases outside the gene matches: 14. The CDR3 DNA reads TGTGCCAGCAGGGCTCAGGGACAGGCCTCAGAGGCTTTCTTT. Encoded protein: CASRAQGQASEAFF.

The chain couples TRBV5-1 to TRBJ2-5; 10 nucleotides line up with TRBD2. The V gene end was trimmed by 0 bases and the J gene end by 2 bases; junction bases not matched to a gene: 7. The CDR3 length is 17 residues. The germline CDR1 and CDR2 sequences are SGHRS and YFSETQ. For the CDR3, the DNA is TGCGCCAGCAGCTTGGCCGGGCTAGCGGGGGCACAAGAGACCCAGTACTTC. This encodes CASSLAGLAGAQETQYF. The full variable domain, completed using reference TRBV5-1 and TRBJ2-5, is KAGVTQTPRYLIKTRGQQVTLSCSPISGHRSVSWYQQTPGQGLQFLFEYFSETQRNKGNFPGRFSGRQFSNSRSEMNVSTLELGDSALYLCASSLAGLAGAQETQYFGPGTRLLVL.